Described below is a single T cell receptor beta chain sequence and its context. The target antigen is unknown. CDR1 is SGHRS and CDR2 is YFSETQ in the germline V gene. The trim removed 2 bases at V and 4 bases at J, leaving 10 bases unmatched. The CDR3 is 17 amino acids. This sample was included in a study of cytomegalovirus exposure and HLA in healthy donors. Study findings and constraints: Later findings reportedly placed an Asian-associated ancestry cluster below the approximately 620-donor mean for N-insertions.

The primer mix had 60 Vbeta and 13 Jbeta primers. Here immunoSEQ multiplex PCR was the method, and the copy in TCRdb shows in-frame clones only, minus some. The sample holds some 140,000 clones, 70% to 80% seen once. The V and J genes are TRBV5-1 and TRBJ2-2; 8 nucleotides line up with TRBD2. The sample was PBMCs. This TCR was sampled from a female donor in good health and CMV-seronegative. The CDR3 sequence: CASSLIAVGRATGELFF. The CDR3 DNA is TGCGCCAGCAGCTTAATTGCGGTCGGGAGGGCCACCGGGGAGCTGTTTTTT.